This T cell receptor beta chain was captured in a study of blood T cell repertoires in COVID-19 (TCRdb year 2020). About the full investigation: Samples covering the acute and convalescent phases of COVID-19 were provided by collaborators in the United States, Italy and Spain. The prospective study material was composed of cDNA or gDNA derived from T cells, B-cell-depleted T cells, or PBMCs. Deeply sampled blood TCRbeta repertoires from subjects exposed to, actively infected with, or recovered from COVID-19 were included in the dataset. The repertoires were made available in a free public database intended to serve as a resource for research on the immune response to SARS-CoV-2. The samples were drawn from two sources: the first 160 participants of the ongoing ImmuneRACE study, and about 1,300 subjects contributed by 6 global collaborators. Sample metadata almost always included a de-identified subject ID, COVID-19 status, age in years and sex. HLA class I and class II types, where available, came from metadata supplied by the sample provider rather than from assay-based typing. Points the paper makes about the study in general: The amount of clinical and demographic metadata varied by source and participant and was provided uncurated.

The immunoSEQ Assay, a bias-controlled multiplex PCR, was used to amplify TCRbeta CDR3 regions from genomic DNA. The authors' pipeline ran thus. Nucleated cell counts per sample were estimated from amplification of reference gene primers within the assay. To quantify the absolute abundance of each unique TCRbeta CDR3 rearrangement, sequence reads were collapsed and filtered. For each sample, productive Simpson clonality was calculated as the square root of Simpson's diversity index across productive rearrangements. TCRdb limited this immuneACCESS table to in-frame rearrangements with V and J called. A share of clones is missing; checked studies link under half to unresolved V genes, and the rest is unexplained. V and J calls and clone size are given by that table; D and trimming were obtained from the DNA. In this sample the table shows under 150,000 clones, approximately 86% of which occur a single time. More than 5% of the sample belongs to the ten largest clones.

Enrolling through a virtual design, the prospective study's participants ranged in age from roughly 18 to 95 years and lived across 24 United States geographic areas. In the prospective study, participants were assigned to cohorts based on the clinical history participants reported in a screening survey and a study questionnaire. ImmuneRACE Cohort 3 recovered participants were defined by two consecutive negative NP/OP PCR tests, healthcare professional clearance, or symptom resolution. In the prospective study, mobile phlebotomists collected whole blood, serum and a nasopharyngeal or oropharyngeal swab from each participant. Over a roughly 2-month period, participants in the prospective study had the option of providing additional blood draws and questionnaires. Before DNA extraction, blood samples from the prospective study were shipped at room temperature or frozen. Note on this clone: No cognate antigen has been identified for it. Per-base quality was not reported, and no clone a single base away is much larger than it.

From the germline V gene (reference sequence), CDR1 is SGHNT and CDR2 is YYREEE. Compared with germline, V lacks 8 bases and J lacks 4 bases; bases without a gene match: 10. The CDR3 sequence holds 16 residues, the cysteine and phenylalanine included. The read is trimmed to its CDR3 DNA, 48 bases read in frame from base 1. Sequencing was performed on PBMCs or T cells enriched from blood (not recorded which). Rearrangement joined TRBV5-4 to TRBJ2-5, with 14 bases aligning to TRBD2. This clonotype was sampled from a woman aged 40-49 years who had recovered from COVID-19. The nucleotide sequence reads as follows: TGTGCCAGTGGGACTAGCGGGAGTATAGGGTTAGAGACCCAGTACTTC. Protein translation: CASGTSGSIGLETQYF.